This T cell receptor beta chain was obtained from a study of blood T cell repertoires in COVID-19. In the authors' methods: The assay estimated nucleated cells by amplifying reference gene primers. Assay: immunoSEQ multiplex PCR; the TCRdb copy retains only in-frame clones and omits some. The V and J calls and clone size were taken over from that table, and D and trimming were inferred from the DNA. The sample contains about 160,000 clones, about 85% of which appear only once. V was cut by 1 base and J by 3 bases, with 16 bases left in between. The germline V gene encodes CDR1 LNHNV and CDR2 YYDKDF (reference sequence). The CDR3 runs 17 residues.

Sequenced sample: peripheral blood. This sequence originates from a human donor with acute or convalescent COVID-19. The donor label of this sample is uncertain. V usage is TRBV15 and J usage is TRBJ1-3; tentatively, D is TRBD1 (5 bases). CDR3 protein: CATSRGVAGSNGNTIYF. CDR3 DNA: TGTGCCACCAGCAGAGGGGTAGCAGGGTCTAATGGAAACACCATATATTTT.